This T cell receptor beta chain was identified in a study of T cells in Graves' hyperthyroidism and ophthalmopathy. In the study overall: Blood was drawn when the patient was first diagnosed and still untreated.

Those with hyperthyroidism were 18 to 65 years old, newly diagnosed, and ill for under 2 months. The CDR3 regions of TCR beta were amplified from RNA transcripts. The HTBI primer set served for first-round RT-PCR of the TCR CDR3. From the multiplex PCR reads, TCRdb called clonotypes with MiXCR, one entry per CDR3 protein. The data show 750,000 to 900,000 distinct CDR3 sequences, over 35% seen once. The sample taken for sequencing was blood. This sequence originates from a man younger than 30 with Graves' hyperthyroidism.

DNA of the CDR3: TGTGCCAGCAGTTACTCGGAAGGGTTTGACTACGAGCAGTACTTC. Residues: CASSYSEGFDYEQYF. The rearrangement links TRBV6-2 or TRBV6-3 to TRBJ2-7; D remains unclear. CDR1 MNHEY and CDR2 SVGEGT come from the germline V gene. The V and J ends lost 0 bases and 3 bases respectively, with 12 bases between them. The CDR3 runs to 15 residues.